This is a list of T cell receptor beta chains from one sample in a study of blood T cell repertoires in COVID-19. Sequencing used immunoSEQ multiplex PCR; TCRdb keeps in-frame clones, though not all of them. The table lists around 59,000 clones, almost 90% of them singletons. What was sequenced was peripheral blood. The receptor set was obtained from a man between 60 and 75 years old with acute or convalescent COVID-19. The conserved cysteine and the conserved F or W are not part of the CDR3 here.

CDR3 length: 11; V gene: TRBV2; J gene: TRBJ1-5; CDR3 protein: ASSIDRDQPQH
CDR3 length: 13; V gene: TRBV6-5; J gene: TRBJ2-3; CDR3 protein: ASTPLARSTDTQY
CDR3 length: 16; V gene: TRBV24-1; J gene: TRBJ2-3; CDR3 protein: ATSDPSWGESSTDTQY
CDR3 length: 13; V gene: TRBV18; J gene: TRBJ1-1; CDR3 protein: ASSGPGGRETEAF
CDR3 length: 17; V gene: TRBV30; J gene: TRBJ2-3; CDR3 protein: AWSVSTSDFLWNTDTQY
CDR3 length: 11; V gene: TRBV6-5; J gene: TRBJ1-1; CDR3 protein: ASRGHSNTEAF
CDR3 length: 13; V gene: TRBV3-1/TRBV3-2; J gene: TRBJ2-3; CDR3 protein: ASSQAGGYTDTQY
CDR3 length: 14; V gene: TRBV10-1; J gene: TRBJ2-1; CDR3 protein: ASSESKTRPMGEQF
CDR3 length: 15; V gene: TRBV27; J gene: TRBJ2-3; CDR3 protein: ASKLGYGGRLTDTQY
CDR3 length: 13; V gene: TRBV4-1; J gene: TRBJ2-7; CDR3 protein: ASSQDGAGVFEQY
CDR3 length: 17; V gene: TRBV5-1; J gene: TRBJ2-2; CDR3 protein: ASSSYPLSGQGRDRELF
CDR3 length: 14; V gene: TRBV11-3; J gene: TRBJ2-3; CDR3 protein: ASSPGAGAITDTQY
CDR3 length: 13; V gene: TRBV7-9; J gene: TRBJ2-1; CDR3 protein: ASSSVGRSYNEQF
CDR3 length: 12; V gene: TRBV6-5; J gene: TRBJ2-5; CDR3 protein: ASSYSTGGETQY
CDR3 length: 14; V gene: TRBV9; J gene: TRBJ2-2; CDR3 protein: ASSVDPHTNTGELF
CDR3 length: 13; V gene: TRBV18; J gene: TRBJ1-5; CDR3 protein: ASSPLQGSNQPQH
CDR3 length: 13; V gene: TRBV5-6; J gene: TRBJ1-5; CDR3 protein: ASSLRTDSNQPQH
CDR3 length: 14; V gene: TRBV11-2; J gene: TRBJ2-1; CDR3 protein: ASSTGLAGGIYEQF
CDR3 length: 13; V gene: TRBV11-3; J gene: TRBJ2-2; CDR3 protein: ASSTTWGGTGELF
CDR3 length: 11; V gene: TRBV18; J gene: TRBJ1-4; CDR3 protein: ASSPLPSEKLF
CDR3 length: 14; V gene: TRBV7-2; J gene: TRBJ2-1; CDR3 protein: ASSHPGTGSRNEQF
CDR3 length: 11; V gene: TRBV7-3; J gene: TRBJ1-2; CDR3 protein: ASSPDRNYGYT
CDR3 length: 13; V gene: TRBV5-8; J gene: TRBJ2-1; CDR3 protein: ASSLGSGRYNEQF
CDR3 length: 11; V gene: TRBV28; J gene: TRBJ1-2; CDR3 protein: ASSLYGGYGYT
CDR3 length: 13; V gene: TRBV19; J gene: TRBJ1-2; CDR3 protein: ASINMGDSNYGYT
CDR3 length: 13; V gene: TRBV7-9; J gene: TRBJ1-3; CDR3 protein: ASSVTEILGNTIY
CDR3 length: 11; V gene: TRBV12-5; J gene: TRBJ1-1; CDR3 protein: ASGLEGNTEAF
CDR3 length: 11; V gene: TRBV4-2; J gene: TRBJ1-2; CDR3 protein: ASSQDGRYGYT
CDR3 length: 12; V gene: TRBV20-1; J gene: TRBJ2-5; CDR3 protein: SASVAGDQETQY
CDR3 length: 13; V gene: TRBV5-4; J gene: TRBJ2-3; CDR3 protein: ASSLRGGARDTQY
CDR3 length: 16; V gene: TRBV28; J gene: TRBJ2-2; CDR3 protein: ASSSGTSGSRGTGELF
CDR3 length: 13; V gene: TRBV11-2; J gene: TRBJ2-5; CDR3 protein: ASSPFASGGETQY
CDR3 length: 13; V gene: TRBV7-6; J gene: TRBJ2-7; CDR3 protein: ASSWAGAPSYEQY
CDR3 length: 13; V gene: TRBV19; J gene: TRBJ1-4; CDR3 protein: ASSIIGSLGEKLF
CDR3 length: 15; V gene: TRBV14; J gene: TRBJ2-5; CDR3 protein: ASSRGKGRQGRETQY
CDR3 length: 13; V gene: TRBV5-1; J gene: TRBJ2-1; CDR3 protein: ASSLAGSSYNEQF
CDR3 length: 13; V gene: TRBV5-6; J gene: TRBJ2-7; CDR3 protein: ASSLGGRALHEQY
CDR3 length: 12; V gene: TRBV11-2; J gene: TRBJ2-3; CDR3 protein: ASSEGLSTDTQY
CDR3 length: 10; V gene: TRBV3-1/TRBV3-2; J gene: TRBJ1-2; CDR3 protein: ASSQAPMGYT
CDR3 length: 11; V gene: TRBV12-3/TRBV12-4; J gene: TRBJ2-2; CDR3 protein: AGQDSNTGELF
CDR3 length: 15; V gene: TRBV14; J gene: TRBJ1-3; CDR3 protein: ASSQGAFRGSGNTIY
CDR3 length: 13; V gene: TRBV9; J gene: TRBJ2-1; CDR3 protein: ASSPGGVGYNEQF
CDR3 length: 14; V gene: TRBV27; J gene: TRBJ2-2; CDR3 protein: ASSLYGGSNTGELF
CDR3 length: 9; V gene: TRBV6-6; J gene: TRBJ1-1; CDR3 protein: ASSDDYEAF
CDR3 length: 12; V gene: TRBV3-1/TRBV3-2; J gene: TRBJ1-3; CDR3 protein: ASSLDSSGNTIY